Presented here are 31 T cell receptor beta chains from one specimen sequenced in a study of blood T cells in healthy people across ages. With a J-beta primer mix and a sample-barcoded 5' primer, a second PCR ran about 6 to 11 cycles. One entry per CDR3 protein results from TCRdb running MiXCR on the 5' RACE reads. The sample includes more than 1.4 million distinct CDR3 sequences, roughly 45% seen only once; the top ten take 6.5% to 10%. Sequencing was performed on blood. Receptor source: a woman aged 18-29 years in good health.

The gene calls are TRBV27 and TRBJ2-1; possibly TRBD2 for D (5 bases). CDR3 length: 17 residues. Trimming stripped 5 bases from V and 0 bases from J, with 17 bases between. Germline CDR1 MNHEY, CDR2 SMNVEV (reference sequence). CDR3 region: CASSPRRGWGSYNEQFF. CDR3 DNA: TGTGCCAGCAGTCCCCGGAGAGGGTGGGGCTCCTACAATGAGCAGTTCTTC.

This sequence joins TRBV20-1 and TRBJ2-7; weak D call: TRBD2 (7 bases). The J call may be incorrect, as the DNA end agrees better with TRBJ2-5. This CDR3 is 15 amino acids long. The germline V gene has CDR1 DFQATT and CDR2 SNEGSKA (reference sequence). CDR3 protein: CSARDITGGGETQYF. The CDR3 coding sequence is TGCAGTGCTAGAGATATTACGGGGGGCGGAGAGACCCAGTACTTC.

The chain employs TRBV10-3 and TRBJ2-5; 9 bases map to TRBD1. The DNA end is a closer match to TRBJ2-7, so the J assignment may be wrong. Germline values: CDR1 ENHRY, CDR2 SYGVKD. The CDR3 covers 13 residues. This CDR3 reads CASNRDREDEQYF. As DNA, the CDR3 is TGTGCCAGTAACCGGGACAGGGAAGACGAGCAGTACTTC.

This chain connects TRBV7-9 to TRBJ1-4, with D maybe TRBD1 (6 bases). Germline values: CDR1 SEHNR, CDR2 FQNEAQ (reference sequence). Deletions cut 0 bases from V and 5 bases from J, with 16 bases between. The CDR3 contains 17 residues. CDR3 residues: CASSLASGGHQNEKLFF. CDR3 in DNA: TGTGCCAGCAGCTTAGCTTCGGGGGGACACCAGAATGAAAAACTGTTTTTT. The variable domain in full, with the rest retrieved from reference TRBV7-9 and TRBJ1-4, is DTGVSQNPRHKITKRGQNVTFRCDPISEHNRLYWYRQTLGQGPEFLTYFQNEAQLEKSRLLSDRFSAERPKGSFSTLEIQRTEQGDSAMYLCASSLASGGHQNEKLFFGSGTQLSVL.

The chain has TRBV11-2 and TRBJ2-4, with D uncertain. The better agreement between TRBJ2-7 and the DNA end casts doubt on the J call. In germline, CDR1 is SGHAT, CDR2 FQNNGV. CDR3 length: 16 amino acids. The CDR3 loop is CASSLNGPGRVYEQYF. Here the CDR3 DNA reads TGTGCCAGCAGCTTAAATGGGCCAGGTCGGGTATACGAGCAGTACTTC.

A word on this clonotype: Mismatch with germline at one junction end may stem from a read error. The rearrangement uses TRBV4-1 and TRBJ1-2; D not resolved. Per germline, CDR1 MGHRA and CDR2 YSYEKL. The CDR3 contains 16 residues. The CDR3 sequence is CTSSPQVGLLNYGYTF. For the CDR3, the DNA is TGCACCAGCAGCCCCCAGGTTGGGTTGCTAAACTATGGCTACACCTTC.

The V gene is TRBV9, the J gene TRBJ1-5, with TRBD1 identical over 7 bases. V dropped 0 bases and J dropped 4; count of bases not matched to a gene: 4. The germline V gene has CDR1 SGDLS and CDR2 YYNGEE. This CDR3 spans 15 amino acids. The DNA for the CDR3 is TGTGCCAGCAGCGTAGGAGGGGGCCCTAATCAGCCCCAGCATTTT. It yields the protein CASSVGGGPNQPQHF. The full variable domain, rest sourced from reference TRBV9 and TRBJ1-5, is DSGVTQTPKHLITATGQRVTLRCSPRSGDLSVYWYQQSLDQGLQFLIQYYNGEERAKGNILERFSAQQFPDLHSELNLSSLELGDSALYFCASSVGGGPNQPQHFGDGTRLSIL.

The J gene is TRBJ2-7, the V gene TRBV28; TRBD1 matches 9 bases. The germline V gene encodes CDR1 MDHEN and CDR2 SYDVKM. The V segment lost 4 bases and the J segment 4 bases; nucleotides outside the gene matches: 8. The CDR3 runs 15 residues. The CDR3 reads CASSSGTGIIYEQYF. The CDR3 DNA reads TGTGCCAGCAGTTCCGGGACAGGGATCATTTACGAGCAGTACTTC.

This chain uses TRBV27 with TRBJ2-1, with D perhaps matching TRBD1 (6 bases). Germline assignment: CDR1 MNHEY and CDR2 SMNVEV (reference sequence). Trimming removed 7 bases at V and 0 bases at J, with 13 bases between. The CDR3 is 15 amino acids. CDR3 loop: CASTTGQTSYNEQFF. As DNA, the CDR3 is TGTGCCAGCACCACCGGACAGACCTCCTACAATGAGCAGTTCTTC.

This chain uses TRBV4-1 with TRBJ2-7; maybe TRBD2 (7 bases). Judging by the DNA end, TRBJ2-4 fits better; the J call may be wrong. The CDR3 length is 19 residues. Germline values: CDR1 MGHRA, CDR2 YSYEKL. CDR3 residues: CASSQTGEGGQGGKNIQYF. CDR3 nucleotide sequence: TGCGCCAGCAGCCAAACTGGTGAGGGGGGGCAAGGGGGCAAAAACATTCAGTACTTC.

This clonotype has a handful of counts. This sequence joins TRBV12-3 or TRBV12-4 and TRBJ2-2, with TRBD2 matching 10 bases. The CDR3 runs to 15 residues. V shed 5 bases and J 6 bases; nucleotides not matched to a gene: 6. As DNA, the CDR3 is TGTGCCAGCAGTACCCCGGGACTAGCGCCCGGGGAGCTGTTTTTT. Residues: CASSTPGLAPGELFF.

CDR3 residues: CASSEIGSSYEQYF. The DNA for the CDR3 is TGTGCCAGCAGTGAAATCGGGAGCTCCTACGAGCAGTACTTC. The V gene is TRBV6-1, the J gene TRBJ2-7, with D tentatively TRBD2 (6 bases). Trimming removed 2 bases from V and 0 bases from J, with 8 bases in between. Germline CDR1 is MNHNS and CDR2 is SASEGT. The CDR3 has 14 residues.

V and J are TRBV29-1 and TRBJ2-7; D is undetermined. Trimming cost V 4 bases and J 5 bases, with 6 bases left between them. This CDR3 is 10 amino acids long. Germline V CDR1 and CDR2: SQVTM, ANQGSEA. CDR3 sequence reads: CSVVTDEQYF. For the CDR3, the DNA is TGCAGCGTTGTAACAGACGAGCAGTACTTC.

The sample holds many counts of this clonotype. This sequence joins TRBV4-2 and TRBJ2-7; maybe TRBD2 (5 bases). The germline V gene encodes CDR1 LGHNA and CDR2 YNFKEQ. The CDR3 loop spans 14 amino acids. V shed 0 bases and J shed 5 bases, with 11 bases lying between them. In nucleotides, the CDR3 is TGTGCCAGCAGCCAAGAGACTATAGCTAACGAGCAGTACTTC. It codes for CASSQETIANEQYF.

This clonotype was detected only a few times. The chain uses TRBV20-1 and TRBJ2-1; TRBD2 matches 10 bases. This CDR3 comprises 14 residues. Germline CDR1 reads DFQATT; CDR2 reads SNEGSKA (reference sequence). Unmatched junction bases numbered 5, after V lost 1 base and J lost 8 bases. The CDR3 DNA reads TGCAGTGCTAGAGGCCTAGCGGGAGTTGATGAGCAGTTCTTC. This codes for CSARGLAGVDEQFF.

The chain recombines TRBV27 with TRBJ1-1; D remains ambiguous. The CDR3 has 13 amino acids. Looked up from germline, CDR1 is MNHEY and CDR2 is SMNVEV (reference sequence). V dropped 6 bases and J dropped 1 base, with 9 bases sitting between them. The CDR3, as DNA: TGTGCCAGCAGGGCTCCGGGGAACACTGAAGCTTTCTTT. Protein product: CASRAPGNTEAFF.

At least ten counts were recorded for this clonotype. The chain uses TRBV27 and TRBJ2-2; D unclear. Germline V gene sequence: CDR1 MNHEY, CDR2 SMNVEV (reference sequence). Trimming removed 6 bases from V and 8 bases from J, with 13 bases in between. This CDR3 contains 13 residues. The CDR3 coding sequence is TGTGCCAGCAGCCTATTCTGGTTAGGGGAGCTGTTTTTT. Encoded protein: CASSLFWLGELFF.

There are a few counts of this clonotype. The chain carries TRBV7-9 and TRBJ2-1; the D call may be TRBD1 or TRBD2 (5 bases each). The germline V and J ends were trimmed by 8 bases and 1 base, with 12 bases remaining between them. The germline V gene has CDR1 SEHNR and CDR2 FQNEAQ (reference sequence). The CDR3 has 14 residues. The CDR3 region has the DNA TGTGCCAGCGGGGACGCGAGTTCCTACAATGAGCAGTTCTTC. Its protein product is CASGDASSYNEQFF.

In this sample, this clonotype turned up a few times. The CDR3 DNA is TGCAGTGCTAGAAACCCCACTAGCGCCTCCTACGAGCAGTACTTC. Encoded protein: CSARNPTSASYEQYF. The chain employs TRBV20-1 and TRBJ2-7, with 7 bases matching TRBD2. The length of the CDR3 is 15 residues. The ends lost 2 bases at V and 0 bases at J; junction bases unmatched: 7. Germline V lookup: CDR1 DFQATT, CDR2 SNEGSKA (reference sequence).

The chain employs TRBV20-1 and TRBJ2-7; TRBD2 aligns across 10 bases. Germline values: CDR1 DFQATT, CDR2 SNEGSKA (reference sequence). V shed 3 bases, J shed 6 bases, and the junction held 8 bases outside the gene matches. The CDR3 extends over 14 amino acids. DNA for the CDR3: TGCAGTGCTAGTGGGCTAGCGGGAGTAGGCGAGCAGTACTTC. Translated, it gives CSASGLAGVGEQYF.

In the case of this clonotype: A read error may produce the germline difference seen at one junction end. The chain combines TRBV28 with TRBJ1-5; TRBD1 matches 8 bases. From germline, CDR1 is MDHEN and CDR2 SYDVKM. The CDR3 sequence is 13 residues long. This CDR3 reads CASRQGGKQPQHF. CDR3 DNA: TGTGCCAGCAGACAGGGGGGCAAGCAGCCCCAGCATTTT.

This clonotype was seen repeatedly, ten times or more. The J gene is TRBJ1-2, the V gene TRBV10-3, with TRBD1 as a possible D gene (5 bases). V lost 6 bases, J lost 5 bases, and 10 bases lay in between. Germline CDR1 and CDR2: ENHRY and SYGVKD. The CDR3 is 12 residues long. This CDR3 reads CAIRRGSYGYTF. The CDR3 DNA reads TGTGCCATCAGGAGGGGTAGTTATGGCTACACCTTC.

The rearrangement joins TRBV7-2 to TRBJ2-7; D possibly corresponds to TRBD1 (6 bases). V was pared by 7 bases and J by 7 bases, with 23 bases between. CDR1 is SGHTA and CDR2 is FQGNSA in the germline V gene. The CDR3 runs 15 residues. The CDR3 bases are TGTGCCAGCACCACAGGGCAGGGTTCCTACAATGAGCAGTACTTC. It encodes CASTTGQGSYNEQYF.

The genes are TRBV30 and TRBJ1-2; D gene ambiguous. CDR3 length equals 13 residues. V lost 3 bases to trimming and J lost 2 bases, with 10 bases between them. Germline CDR1 is GTSNPN and CDR2 is SVGIG (reference sequence). CDR3 protein: CAWRAAANYGYTF. CDR3 nucleotide sequence: TGTGCCTGGAGAGCGGCAGCAAACTATGGCTACACCTTC.

The chain links TRBV18 to TRBJ2-3; tentatively, D is TRBD2 (5 bases). V dropped 2 bases and J dropped 0 bases, with 6 bases sitting between them. Germline values: CDR1 KGHSH, CDR2 LQKENI. The CDR3 totals 14 residues. The CDR3 coding sequence is TGTGCCAGCTCACCAGAGGGAAGCACAGATACGCAGTATTTT. Its protein product is CASSPEGSTDTQYF.

This clonotype was detected only a few times. The chain employs TRBV12-3 or TRBV12-4 and TRBJ2-3; 7 bases agree with TRBD2. V shed 5 bases and J 5 bases; nucleotides not matched to a gene: 16. There are 17 residues in the CDR3. CDR3 region: CASSPQSSGGAGDTQYF. CDR3 coding DNA: TGTGCCAGCAGTCCACAATCTAGCGGCGGAGCTGGAGATACGCAGTATTTT.

V gene TRBV20-1 combines with J gene TRBJ2-1, with D possibly TRBD2 on 5 matching bases. Deletions cut 0 bases from V and 5 bases from J, with 17 bases between. Germline V gene sequence: CDR1 DFQATT, CDR2 SNEGSKA (reference sequence). This CDR3 region has 16 residues. The CDR3 loop reads CSARDIFGAANNEQFF. The DNA of the CDR3 is TGCAGTGCTAGAGATATTTTTGGAGCGGCCAACAATGAGCAGTTCTTC.

The V call is TRBV2, the J call TRBJ2-6; 9 bases are shared with TRBD1. This CDR3 has 15 amino acids. Trimming cost V 9 bases and J 4 bases; bases outside gene matches: 7. CDR1 is SNHLY and CDR2 is FYNNEI in the germline V gene. Here the CDR3 reads CASIQGALGANVLTF. The CDR3 DNA is TGTGCCAGTATACAGGGGGCGTTGGGGGCCAACGTCCTGACTTTC.

V gene TRBV7-6 combines with J gene TRBJ2-7, with no clear D. Trimming removed 0 bases from V and 0 bases from J, with 12 bases in between. CDR1 and CDR2 (germline): SGHVS, FNYEAQ. CDR3 size: 16 residues. CDR3 coding DNA: TGTGCCAGCAGCTTAGCGCCCGGGTCGAGCTCCTACGAGCAGTACTTC. This sequence encodes CASSLAPGSSSYEQYF.

In its sample, this clonotype was seen a few times. The V gene is TRBV29-1, the J gene TRBJ1-2, with D unresolved. This CDR3 spans 15 amino acids. From germline, CDR1 is SQVTM and CDR2 ANQGSEA. V shed 4 bases and J shed 3 bases, with 18 bases lying between them. This CDR3 is CSVATWWAPYYGYTF. The CDR3 bases are TGCAGCGTTGCTACGTGGTGGGCACCTTACTATGGCTACACCTTC.

This clonotype was counted between two and nine times. V gene TRBV25-1 combines with J gene TRBJ2-7, with D perhaps matching TRBD2 (5 bases). Looked up from germline, CDR1 is MGHDK and CDR2 is SYGVNS. Trimming pared 8 bases from V and 9 bases from J, leaving 17 bases between. The CDR3 covers 12 residues. The CDR3 spells CASGKDSRRQYF. The CDR3 nucleotides read TGTGCCAGCGGAAAGGACTCCCGGAGGCAGTACTTC.